Presented here are 25 T cell receptor beta chains from one specimen sequenced in a study of blood T cell repertoires in COVID-19. TCRdb keeps only in-frame clones here, not all; method: immunoSEQ multiplex PCR. The sample has over 70,000 clones, about four fifths seen once. The sample consisted of peripheral blood. The receptor set was obtained from a human donor in a cohort sampled during active COVID-19.

This chain joins TRBV28 and TRBJ1-5, with 9 positions matching TRBD1. CDR1 and CDR2 (germline): MDHEN, SYDVKM. The V segment lost 7 bases and the J segment 4 bases; nucleotides outside the gene matches: 5. This CDR3 contains 14 residues. The CDR3 DNA is TGTGCCAGCAAGGGGACAGGGCGGAATCAGCCCCAGCATTTT. Residues: CASKGTGRNQPQHF.

The chain employs TRBV5-1 and TRBJ2-1; D not certain. CDR3 length: 12 amino acids. Trimming left V 5 bases short and J 7 bases short, with 10 bases between. CDR1 and CDR2 from the germline V gene are SGHRS and YFSETQ. The CDR3 DNA reads TGCGCCAGCAGGGCAGATGGTAATGAGCAGTTCTTC. This codes for CASRADGNEQFF. The full variable domain, with the rest looked up from reference TRBV5-1 and TRBJ2-1, is KAGVTQTPRYLIKTRGQQVTLSCSPISGHRSVSWYQQTPGQGLQFLFEYFSETQRNKGNFPGRFSGRQFSNSRSEMNVSTLELGDSALYLCASRADGNEQFFGPGTRLTVL.

This clone was picked up one time. The gene calls are TRBV3-1 (or the pseudogene TRBV3-2) and TRBJ2-1; maybe TRBD1 (6 bases). Germline CDR1 LGHDT, CDR2 YNNKEL (reference sequence). Trimming took off 6 bases at V and 0 bases at J, with 15 bases between the two ends. CDR3 length equals 16 residues. The CDR3 sequence is CASSPRTAFSYNEQFF. The CDR3 nucleotides are TGTGCCAGCAGTCCTCGGACAGCCTTCTCCTACAATGAGCAGTTCTTC.

A word on this clone: The identical CDR3 is also encoded by other nucleotide sequences in the sample. The rearrangement joins TRBV5-6 to TRBJ2-7; no reliable D call. Germline V gene lookup returns CDR1 SGHDT and CDR2 YYEEEE. CDR3 length: 12 residues. V lost 0 bases, J lost 3 bases, and 4 bases lay in between. The CDR3 nucleotides are TGTGCCAGCAGCTTGGCTAGCTACGAGCAGTACTTC. Encoded protein: CASSLASYEQYF.

The V call is TRBV9, the J call TRBJ2-1; 7 nucleotides match TRBD2. V gave up 0 bases and J gave up 2 bases; unmatched junction bases: 5. The CDR3 sequence is 16 residues long. The V gene's germline CDR1 is SGDLS and CDR2 YYNGEE. The CDR3 DNA sequence: TGTGCCAGCAGCGTAGCTTCAGGACTAGCCTACAATGAGCAGTTCTTC. Protein: CASSVASGLAYNEQFF.

The rearrangement uses TRBV6-2 or TRBV6-3 and TRBJ2-1; TRBD1 aligns across 7 bases. The J segment lost 4 bases and the V segment lost 6 bases, leaving 6 bases of the junction unmatched. Germline V gene lookup returns CDR1 MNHEY and CDR2 SVGEGT. This CDR3 contains 14 residues. In DNA, the CDR3 is TGTGCCAGCAGCCCCCGGGACAGATACAATGAGCAGTTCTTC. Translating gives CASSPRDRYNEQFF.

This clone appeared a few times. This chain joins TRBV18 and TRBJ1-1; TRBD1 matches at 7 bases. V shed 6 bases and J 0 bases; nucleotides not matched to a gene: 13. Germline V gene lookup returns CDR1 KGHSH and CDR2 LQKENI. This CDR3 contains 17 residues. The chain's CDR3 is CASSRGAGGSLNTEAFF. The CDR3 nucleotides are TGTGCCAGCTCCCGGGGCGCAGGGGGTTCTTTGAACACTGAAGCTTTCTTT.

V usage is TRBV14 and J usage is TRBJ1-4; tentative D call: TRBD1 (6 bases). This CDR3 has 14 amino acids. The V end lost 5 bases, the J end lost 7 bases, and 14 bases lay between the germline ends. CDR1 and CDR2 from the germline V gene are SGHDN and FVKESK. The CDR3 loop reads CASSDTGYREKLFF. In DNA form, the CDR3 reads TGTGCCAGCAGCGACACAGGGTATCGTGAAAAACTGTTTTTT.

The chain combines TRBV19 with TRBJ1-1; TRBD1 agrees at 9 bases. From germline, CDR1 is LNHDA and CDR2 SQIVND (reference sequence). The V segment lost 5 bases and the J segment 4 bases; nucleotides outside the gene matches: 8. The CDR3 extends over 15 amino acids. Here the CDR3 reads CASSADRGGSTEAFF. The CDR3 nucleotides read TGTGCCAGTAGTGCGGACAGGGGAGGGAGCACTGAAGCTTTCTTT.

This chain joins TRBV4-2 and TRBJ1-5, with D hard to call. The CDR3 length is 13 residues. V gave up 1 base and J gave up 4 bases, with 5 bases separating them. Germline V gene data show CDR1 as LGHNA and CDR2 as YNFKEQ. The CDR3 region has the DNA TGTGCCAGCAGCCAAGGCGGGAATCAGCCCCAGCATTTT. It translates to CASSQGGNQPQHF.

The chain carries TRBV7-8 and TRBJ2-5; 11 nucleotides align to TRBD2. Germline trimming cut 5 bases from V and 5 bases from J; bases unmatched to any gene: 13. The CDR3 runs 17 residues. Germline V lookup: CDR1 SGHVS, CDR2 FQNEAQ. The CDR3: CASSLGTSGIRSETQYF. In DNA, the CDR3 is TGTGCCAGCAGCCTAGGGACTAGCGGCATAAGATCGGAGACCCAGTACTTC.

This chain joins TRBV20-1 and TRBJ1-1; 7 nucleotides align to TRBD1. The length of the CDR3 is 14 residues. The trim removed 3 bases at V and 0 bases at J, leaving 4 bases unmatched. Germline CDR1 reads DFQATT; CDR2 reads SNEGSKA (reference sequence). The CDR3 loop reads CSASWGQMNTEAFF. DNA of the CDR3: TGCAGTGCTAGTTGGGGACAGATGAACACTGAAGCTTTCTTT.

The chain joins TRBV14 to TRBJ1-3; 10 bases line up with TRBD1. Per germline, CDR1 SGHDN and CDR2 FVKESK. The CDR3 runs 14 residues. V was pared by 7 bases and J by 1 base, with 1 base of the junction left unmatched. CDR3 DNA sequence: TGTGCCAGCAAGGACAGGGGGTCTGGAAACACCATATATTTT. Translation: CASKDRGSGNTIYF.

The CDR3: CASRGTGSGADTQYF. CDR3 nucleotides: TGTGCCAGCAGGGGGACGGGTAGCGGGGCAGATACGCAGTATTTT. V gene TRBV6-6 combines with J gene TRBJ2-3; 8 positions match TRBD2. The V gene end was trimmed by 6 bases and the J gene end by 4 bases; junction bases not matched to a gene: 9. Per the germline V gene, CDR1 is MNHNY and CDR2 is SVGAGI (reference sequence). CDR3 length: 15 amino acids.

The rearrangement uses TRBV18 and TRBJ1-2; TRBD1 might be the D (6 bases). There are 14 residues in the CDR3. V lost 0 bases and J 5 bases, leaving 10 bases between the germline ends. The V gene's germline CDR1 is KGHSH and CDR2 LQKENI. CDR3 DNA sequence: TGTGCCAGCTCACCACCGGGGGGGCCTTATGGCTACACCTTC. It is translated as CASSPPGGPYGYTF.

The chain uses TRBV7-8 and TRBJ2-7, with D unclear. The germline CDR1 and CDR2 sequences are SGHVS and FQNEAQ. V lost 1 base and J lost 0, with 10 bases in between. The CDR3 is 15 residues long. The CDR3 nucleotides read TGTGCCAGCAGCTTAGGAGGTGCGAGCTCCTACGAGCAGTACTTC. Protein product: CASSLGGASSYEQYF. Complete variable domain (other parts from reference TRBV7-8 and TRBJ2-7): GAGVSQSPRYKVAKRGQDVALRCDPISGHVSLFWYQQALGQGPEFLTYFQNEAQLDKSGLPSDRFFAERPEGSVSTLKIQRTQQEDSAVYLCASSLGGASSYEQYFGPGTRLTVT.

The chain uses TRBV7-3 and TRBJ2-7; the D gene is possibly TRBD1 (6 bases). Between the trimmed V and J ends, which lost 5 bases and 5 bases, there was a span of 13 bases. CDR1 is SGHTA and CDR2 is FQGTGA in the germline V gene. This CDR3 has 13 amino acids. CDR3 protein: CASSPGTTHEQYF. The CDR3 region has the DNA TGTGCCAGCAGCCCCGGGACAACCCACGAGCAGTACTTC.

The CDR3 here is CASSSTSGVPYNEQFF. The CDR3 coding sequence is TGCGCCAGCAGCTCCACCTCAGGGGTACCCTACAATGAGCAGTTCTTC. V and J are TRBV5-1 and TRBJ2-1, with a possible D match to TRBD1 (6 bases). Germline V gene sequence: CDR1 SGHRS, CDR2 YFSETQ. V lost 3 bases and J lost 2, with 15 bases in between. The CDR3 is 16 residues long.

The V and J genes are TRBV2 and TRBJ2-2; weak D call: TRBD2 (6 bases). The CDR3 consists of 17 residues. The V end lost 4 bases, the J end lost 2 bases, and 17 bases lay between the germline ends. Germline V gene lookup returns CDR1 SNHLY and CDR2 FYNNEI. The DNA for the CDR3 is TGTGCCAGCAGTGCCGCAGGGTGGGGGGTAAACACCGGGGAGCTGTTTTTT. Translation gives CASSAAGWGVNTGELFF.

The chain carries TRBV27 and TRBJ2-3, with 12 bases that match TRBD2. In germline, CDR1 is MNHEY, CDR2 SMNVEV (reference sequence). V lost 1 base to trimming and J lost 5 bases; unmatched junction nucleotides: 10. The CDR3 is made up of 18 amino acids. CDR3 coding DNA: TGTGCCAGCAGTTTATGGCTAGCGGGGGGGGTAAGGGGAGATACGCAGTATTTT. Translation: CASSLWLAGGVRGDTQYF.

The CDR3 nucleotides are TGTGCCAGCTCACAGGGAATATCGAACACCGGGGAGCTGTTTTTT. It encodes CASSQGISNTGELFF. This chain uses TRBV13 with TRBJ2-2; possibly TRBD1 for D (6 bases). The CDR3 spans 15 residues. Trimming pared 8 bases from V and 0 bases from J, leaving 13 bases between. Germline V gene lookup returns CDR1 PRHDT and CDR2 FYEKMQ (reference sequence).

The genes are TRBV28 and TRBJ1-1, with unresolved D. V was shortened by 3 bases and J by 0 bases, with 11 bases between the two germline ends. Germline lookup yields CDR1 MDHEN and CDR2 SYDVKM. The CDR3 is made up of 15 amino acids. The CDR3 here is CASSFILRLNTEAFF. In DNA, the CDR3 is TGTGCCAGCAGTTTTATCTTGCGGCTGAACACTGAAGCTTTCTTT.

This clone appeared a single time. The chain recombines TRBV6-5 with TRBJ1-5; D might be TRBD1 (6 bases). V was clipped by 10 bases and J by 3 bases, with 16 bases between them. Germline-derived CDR1 and CDR2 are MNHEY and SVGAGI. The CDR3 contains 14 residues. The CDR3 DNA is TGTGCCACCCATGGGGGCAGTTCCAATCAGCCCCAGCATTTT. It specifies CATHGGSSNQPQHF.

V is TRBV7-2 and J is TRBJ2-7, with 8 bases that match TRBD2. V lost 5 bases, J lost 3 bases, and 6 bases stayed unmatched. This CDR3 is built from 14 residues. From germline, CDR1 is SGHTA and CDR2 FQGNSA. CDR3 residues: CASSPGTRVYEQYF. DNA of the CDR3: TGTGCCAGCAGCCCCGGGACTAGGGTCTACGAGCAGTACTTC.

The rearrangement links TRBV5-5 to TRBJ1-2; 7 bases are shared with TRBD1. This CDR3 spans 14 amino acids. V was pared by 6 bases and J by 4 bases, with 9 bases of the junction left unmatched. Germline V lookup: CDR1 SGHKS, CDR2 YYEKEE (reference sequence). Written as DNA, the CDR3 is TGTGCCAGCAACATCCAGACAGGGCGCTATGGCTACACCTTC. Its translation is CASNIQTGRYGYTF.